A selection of T cell receptor beta chains follows, all from one sample in a study of T-cell memory formation after mild COVID-19. TCRdb analysed the 5' RACE reads with MiXCR anew, one entry per CDR3 protein. The sample has 85,000 to 130,000 distinct CDR3 sequences, roughly 12% seen once. Sample: PBMCs or a T cell subset sorted from them (not recorded which). The receptors here all came from an adult woman who had mild COVID-19 (a few samples of this study predate the infection). Cell type and time point are not known. CDR3s include the opening cysteine and the closing phenylalanine or tryptophan. A D gene is named only where the DNA matches it firmly. Expanded clones get a size class; other rows say once, few or many, or leave the size out.

d_call clone_size j_call cdr3_length v_call cdr3_aa cdr3_nt
TRBD1 few TRBJ1-2 15 TRBV4-3 CASSQDRQGIYGYTF TGCGCCAGCAGCCAAGATAGACAGGGGATATATGGCTACACCTTC
TRBD2 NA TRBJ2-7 15 TRBV5-8 CASSLSAGGRYEQYF TGTGCCAGCAGCTTGTCGGCGGGGGGCCGCTACGAGCAGTACTTC
TRBD2 NA TRBJ2-1 16 TRBV7-9 CASSIPSGRARNEQFF TGTGCCAGCAGCATACCTAGCGGGAGGGCCCGGAATGAGCAGTTCTTC
NA few TRBJ1-1 13 TRBV24-1 CATSDLLGAEAFF TGTGCCACCAGTGATTTGCTAGGGGCTGAAGCTTTCTTT
NA many TRBJ2-5 15 TRBV7-7 CASSPRQGRGETQYF TGTGCCAGCAGCCCCCGACAGGGGAGGGGAGAGACCCAGTACTTC
NA few TRBJ2-7 15 TRBV6-2/TRBV6-3 CASSQGQGIFYEQYF TGTGCCAGCAGTCAGGGGCAGGGGATCTTCTACGAGCAGTACTTC
NA NA TRBJ2-7 14 TRBV7-6 CASSLARGDVEQYF TGTGCCAGCAGCTTAGCGAGAGGGGATGTCGAGCAGTACTTC
TRBD2 many TRBJ2-3 16 TRBV11-1 CASSLVLAGDTDTQYF TGTGCCAGCAGCTTAGTGCTAGCGGGGGACACAGATACGCAGTATTTT
NA NA TRBJ1-1 8 TRBV2 CGSTEAFF TGTGGGAGCACTGAAGCTTTCTTT
NA NA TRBJ2-7 14 TRBV3-1 CASSQGWDSYEQYF TGTGCCAGCAGCCAAGGGTGGGACTCCTACGAGCAGTACTTC
NA NA TRBJ1-1 12 TRBV4-3 CASSHGNTEAFF TGCGCCAGCAGCCACGGGAACACTGAAGCTTTCTTT
NA NA TRBJ2-7 15 TRBV4-3 CASSQEKEGTYEQYF TGCGCCAGCAGCCAAGAGAAGGAGGGAACCTACGAGCAGTACTTC
NA few TRBJ2-1 13 TRBV14 CASSLDYYNEQFF TGTGCCAGCAGCCTGGACTACTACAATGAGCAGTTCTTC
NA NA TRBJ1-5 13 TRBV2 CASSASPEQHQHF TGTGCCAGCAGTGCTAGTCCGGAGCAGCACCAGCATTTT